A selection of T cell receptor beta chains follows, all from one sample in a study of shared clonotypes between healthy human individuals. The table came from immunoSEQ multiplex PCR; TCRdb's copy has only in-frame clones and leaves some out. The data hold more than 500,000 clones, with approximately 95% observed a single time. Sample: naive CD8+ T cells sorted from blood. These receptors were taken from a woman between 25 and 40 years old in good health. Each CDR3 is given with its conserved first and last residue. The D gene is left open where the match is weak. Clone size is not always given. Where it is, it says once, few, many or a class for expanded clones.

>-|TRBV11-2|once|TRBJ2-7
CASSLTEDHEQYF
TGTGCCAGCAGCCTCACGGAGGACCACGAGCAGTACTTC
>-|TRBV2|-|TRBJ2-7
CASRVRYEQYF
TGTGCCAGCAGGGTACGATACGAGCAGTACTTC
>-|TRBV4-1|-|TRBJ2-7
CASSQRQNVEQYF
TGCGCCAGCAGCCAACGGCAGAACGTCGAGCAGTACTTC
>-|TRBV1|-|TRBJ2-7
CTSRPGTIFYEQYF
TGCACCAGCAGGCCCGGGACTATATTCTACGAGCAGTACTTC
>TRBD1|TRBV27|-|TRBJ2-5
CASSSPGTGEETQYF
TGTGCCAGCAGTTCACCCGGGACAGGGGAAGAGACCCAGTACTTC
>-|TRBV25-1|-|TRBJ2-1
CASSWAGGGLGYNEQFF
TGTGCCAGCAGTTGGGCCGGTGGCGGGTTAGGATACAATGAGCAGTTCTTC
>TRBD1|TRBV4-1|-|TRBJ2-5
CASSHRRQGLTEQYF
TGCGCCAGCAGCCACCGTCGACAGGGGTTGACTGAGCAGTACTTC
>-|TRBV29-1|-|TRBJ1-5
CSVRDGSNQPQHF
TGCAGCGTAAGGGACGGTAGCAATCAGCCCCAGCATTTT
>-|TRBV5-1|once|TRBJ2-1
CASSPGTNNEQFF
TGCGCCAGCAGCCCAGGGACCAACAATGAGCAGTTCTTC
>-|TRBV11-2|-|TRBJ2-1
CASTYHYRDEQFF
TGTGCCAGCACCTACCATTACAGGGACGAGCAGTTCTTC
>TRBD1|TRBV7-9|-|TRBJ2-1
CASSSRQGIANEQFF
TGTGCCAGCAGCTCAAGACAGGGCATAGCGAATGAGCAGTTCTTC
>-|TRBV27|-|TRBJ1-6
CASGYNSPLHF
TGTGCCAGCGGCTATAATTCACCCCTCCACTTT
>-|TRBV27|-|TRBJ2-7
CASSQGAPGTYEQYF
TGTGCCAGCAGCCAAGGGGCGCCGGGAACCTACGAGCAGTACTTC
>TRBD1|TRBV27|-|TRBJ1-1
CASKTGAAAAFF
TGTGCCAGTAAGACAGGGGCGGCGGCAGCTTTCTTT
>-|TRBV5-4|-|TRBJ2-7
CASSFGDAPYEQYF
TGTGCCAGCAGCTTTGGGGACGCTCCTTACGAGCAGTACTTC
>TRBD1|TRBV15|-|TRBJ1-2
CATSGRDRPYGYTF
TGTGCCACCAGCGGCAGGGACAGGCCCTATGGCTACACCTTC
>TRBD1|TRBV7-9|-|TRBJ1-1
CASSQRTGTEAFF
TGTGCCAGCAGCCAGAGGACAGGAACTGAAGCTTTCTTT
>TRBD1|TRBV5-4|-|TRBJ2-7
CASSPGQGSAYEQYF
TGTGCCAGCAGCCCCGGACAGGGATCAGCCTACGAGCAGTACTTC
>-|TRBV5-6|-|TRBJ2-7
CASSIGPAEQYF
TGTGCCAGCAGCATTGGACCAGCCGAGCAGTACTTC
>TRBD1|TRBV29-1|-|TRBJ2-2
CSVWTGQGELFF
TGCAGCGTCTGGACAGGGCAAGGGGAGCTGTTTTTT
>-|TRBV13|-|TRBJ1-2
CASSDRGGYTF
TGTGCCAGCAGCGATCGGGGTGGCTACACCTTC
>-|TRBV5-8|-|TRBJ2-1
CASSLVVNEQFF
TGTGCCAGCAGCTTGGTAGTGAATGAGCAGTTCTTC
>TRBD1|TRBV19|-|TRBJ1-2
CASLGTGPKYGYTF
TGTGCCAGCCTTGGGACAGGCCCTAAGTATGGCTACACCTTC
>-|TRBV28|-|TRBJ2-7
CASTARRGTRRYEQYF
TGTGCCAGCACTGCTAGGAGGGGGACCAGACGCTACGAGCAGTACTTC
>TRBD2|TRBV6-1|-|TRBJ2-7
CASSGAGLAGVEQYF
TGTGCCAGCAGTGGGGCCGGACTAGCGGGAGTCGAGCAGTACTTC
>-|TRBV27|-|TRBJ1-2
CASSLYPLGQNGYTF
TGTGCCAGCAGTTTATACCCACTCGGACAGAATGGCTACACCTTC
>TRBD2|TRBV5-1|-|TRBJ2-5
CASSLPGGAETQYF
TGCGCCAGCAGCCTCCCGGGAGGGGCAGAGACCCAGTACTTC
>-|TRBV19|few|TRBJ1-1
CASSISTNTEAFF
TGTGCCAGTAGTATTTCCACGAACACTGAAGCTTTCTTT